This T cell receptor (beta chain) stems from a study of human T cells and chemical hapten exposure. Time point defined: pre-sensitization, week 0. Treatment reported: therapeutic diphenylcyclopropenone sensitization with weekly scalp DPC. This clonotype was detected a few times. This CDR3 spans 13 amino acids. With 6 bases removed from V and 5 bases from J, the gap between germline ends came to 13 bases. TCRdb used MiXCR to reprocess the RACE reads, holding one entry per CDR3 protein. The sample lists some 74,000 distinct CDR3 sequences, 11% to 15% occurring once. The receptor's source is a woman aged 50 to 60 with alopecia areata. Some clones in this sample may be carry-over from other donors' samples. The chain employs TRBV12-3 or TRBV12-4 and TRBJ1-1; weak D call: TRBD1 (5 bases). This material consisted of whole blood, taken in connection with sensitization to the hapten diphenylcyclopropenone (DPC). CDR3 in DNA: TGTGCCAGCAGGTCAGGGAGGAGTACTGAAGCTTTCTTT. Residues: CASRSGRSTEAFF.